This T cell receptor beta chain was captured in a study of graft-versus-host responses after intestinal transplantation. Graft material was processed, releasing intraepithelial and lamina propria lymphocytes. The data were produced by immunoSEQ multiplex PCR, yet TCRdb's version contains in-frame clones alone and is incomplete. In the table there are about 18,000 clones, about 80% of which are singletons. The source material was ileum tissue, sampled 17 days after transplant. This TCR was sampled from a human patient who received an intestinal transplant, so some T cells may come from the graft donor.

The CDR3 sequence is CASSLRSWTAGTYEQYF. The CDR3 DNA reads as TGTGCCAGCAGCTTGAGGAGTTGGACAGCGGGGACCTACGAGCAGTACTTC. V gene TRBV5-5 combines with J gene TRBJ2-7, with a tentative D call TRBD2 (7 bases). Germline V gene data show CDR1 as SGHKS and CDR2 as YYEKEE (reference sequence). The CDR3 spans 17 residues. The V end lost 1 base, the J end lost 2 bases, and 19 bases lay between the germline ends.